This TCR beta chain was sequenced during a study of shared clonotypes between healthy human individuals. Germline V lookup: CDR1 KGHSH, CDR2 LQKENI. This CDR3 is 14 amino acids long. The V segment lost 3 bases and the J segment 4 bases; nucleotides outside the gene matches: 3. Only Caucasian adults living in Nashville, Tennessee made up the donor group. Study conclusions and caveats: Sampling involved blood alone; tissue repertoires likely differ.

Sequencing used immunoSEQ multiplex PCR; TCRdb keeps in-frame clones, though not all of them. The sample carries over 1.4 million clones, around 97% recorded once. Comments on this clone: What it recognizes is unknown.

Source material: naive CD4+ T cells sorted from blood. Subset reported: CD45RA+ positively selected. The chain joins TRBV18 to TRBJ1-1; 9 bases are a match to TRBD1. The clonotype comes from a man aged 25-40 years in good health. This CDR3 is CASSPMDRGTEAFF. In nucleotides, the CDR3 is TGTGCCAGCTCACCGATGGACAGGGGCACTGAAGCTTTCTTT.